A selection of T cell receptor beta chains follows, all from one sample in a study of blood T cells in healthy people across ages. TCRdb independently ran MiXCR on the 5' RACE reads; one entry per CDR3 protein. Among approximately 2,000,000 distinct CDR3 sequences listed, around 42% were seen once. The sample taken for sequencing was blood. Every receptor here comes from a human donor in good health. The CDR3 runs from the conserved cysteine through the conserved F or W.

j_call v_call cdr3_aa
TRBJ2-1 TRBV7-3 CASSYDNPTSGVDEQFF
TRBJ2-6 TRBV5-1 CASSLQPISGANVLTF
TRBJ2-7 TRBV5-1 CASSLRRGFEQYF
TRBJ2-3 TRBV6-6 CAGTTFSATSTDTQYF
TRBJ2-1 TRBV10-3 CAISESVGTLYNEQFF
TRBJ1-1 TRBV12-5 CASGLGRVNTEAFF
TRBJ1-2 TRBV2 CASSDTRANYGYTF
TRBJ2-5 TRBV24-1 CATSDSRDTLYQETQYF
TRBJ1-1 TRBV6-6 CASSSRFTEAFF
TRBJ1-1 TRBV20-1 CSVHRTGLMNTEAFF
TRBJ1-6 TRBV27 CASSLEQFNSPLHF
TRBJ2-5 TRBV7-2 CASSLAGASGGASYF
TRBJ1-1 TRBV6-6 CASSSYKNTEAFF
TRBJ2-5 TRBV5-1 CASSLSQGPGKETQYF
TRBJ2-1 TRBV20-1 CSARPGTSSYNEQFF
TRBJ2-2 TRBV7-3 CASSQGPSEGAGELFF
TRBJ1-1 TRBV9 CASSVAPAWTLSGTEAFF